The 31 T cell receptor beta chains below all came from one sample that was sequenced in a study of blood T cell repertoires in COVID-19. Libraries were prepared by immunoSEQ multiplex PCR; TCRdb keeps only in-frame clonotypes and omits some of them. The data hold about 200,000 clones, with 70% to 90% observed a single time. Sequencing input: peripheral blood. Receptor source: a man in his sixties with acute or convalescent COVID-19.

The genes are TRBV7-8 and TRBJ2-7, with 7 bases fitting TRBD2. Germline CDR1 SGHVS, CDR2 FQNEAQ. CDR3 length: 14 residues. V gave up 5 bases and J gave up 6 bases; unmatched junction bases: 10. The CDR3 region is CASSPRGVLSEQYF. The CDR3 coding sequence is TGTGCCAGCAGCCCACGGGGGGTGCTTTCCGAGCAGTACTTC.

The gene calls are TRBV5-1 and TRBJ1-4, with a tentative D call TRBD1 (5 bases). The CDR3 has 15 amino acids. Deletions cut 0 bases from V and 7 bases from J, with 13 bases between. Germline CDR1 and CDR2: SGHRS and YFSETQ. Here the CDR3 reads CASSLAGGGGEKLFF. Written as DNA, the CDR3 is TGCGCCAGCAGCTTGGCCGGCGGCGGGGGTGAAAAACTGTTTTTT. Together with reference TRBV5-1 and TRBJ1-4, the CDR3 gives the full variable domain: KAGVTQTPRYLIKTRGQQVTLSCSPISGHRSVSWYQQTPGQGLQFLFEYFSETQRNKGNFPGRFSGRQFSNSRSEMNVSTLELGDSALYLCASSLAGGGGEKLFFGSGTQLSVL.

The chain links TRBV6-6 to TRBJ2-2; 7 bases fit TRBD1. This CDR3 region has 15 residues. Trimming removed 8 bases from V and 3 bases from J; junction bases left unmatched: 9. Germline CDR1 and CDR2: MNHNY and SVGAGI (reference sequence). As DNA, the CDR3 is TGTGCCAGCTCCACCGGGGACAGCTACACCGGGGAGCTGTTTTTT. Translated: CASSTGDSYTGELFF.

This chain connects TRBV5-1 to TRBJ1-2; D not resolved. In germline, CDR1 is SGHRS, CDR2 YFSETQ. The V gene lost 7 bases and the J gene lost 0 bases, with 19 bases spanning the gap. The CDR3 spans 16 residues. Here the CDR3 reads CASRTSYSASNYGYTF. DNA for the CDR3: TGCGCCAGCCGCACTAGTTACAGCGCTTCTAACTATGGCTACACCTTC.

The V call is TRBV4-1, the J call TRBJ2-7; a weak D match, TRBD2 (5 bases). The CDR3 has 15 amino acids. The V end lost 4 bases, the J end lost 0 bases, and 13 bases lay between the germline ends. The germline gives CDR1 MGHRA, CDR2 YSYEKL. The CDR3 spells CASSLGSLSSYEQYF. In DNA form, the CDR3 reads TGCGCCAGCAGCCTAGGGAGCCTGAGCTCCTACGAGCAGTACTTC.

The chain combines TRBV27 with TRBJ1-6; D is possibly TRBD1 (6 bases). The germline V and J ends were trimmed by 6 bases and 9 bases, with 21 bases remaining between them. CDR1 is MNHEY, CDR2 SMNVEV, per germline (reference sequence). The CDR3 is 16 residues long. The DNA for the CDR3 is TGTGCCAGCAGCTTTTCTGCACAGGGCGGTAGTTCACCCCTCCACTTT. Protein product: CASSFSAQGGSSPLHF.

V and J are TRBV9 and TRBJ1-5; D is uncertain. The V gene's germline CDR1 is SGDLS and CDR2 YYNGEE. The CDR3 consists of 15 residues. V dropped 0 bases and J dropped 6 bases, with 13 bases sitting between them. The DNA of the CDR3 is TGTGCCAGCAGCGTAGATGGGTCGGGGAGTCAGCCCCAGCATTTT. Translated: CASSVDGSGSQPQHF.

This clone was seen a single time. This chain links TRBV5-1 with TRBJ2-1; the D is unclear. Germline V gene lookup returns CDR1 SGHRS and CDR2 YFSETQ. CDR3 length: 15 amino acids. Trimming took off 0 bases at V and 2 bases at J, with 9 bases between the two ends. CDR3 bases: TGCGCCAGCAGCTTGGAGGCGGTGGCCTACAATGAGCAGTTCTTC. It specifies CASSLEAVAYNEQFF.

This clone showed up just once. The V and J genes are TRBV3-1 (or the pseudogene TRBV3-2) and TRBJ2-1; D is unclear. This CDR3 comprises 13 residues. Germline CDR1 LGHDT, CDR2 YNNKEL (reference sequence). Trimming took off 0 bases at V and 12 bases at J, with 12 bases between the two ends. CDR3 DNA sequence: TGTGCCAGCAGCCAAGATACAGTTAGTGGGCAGTTCTTC. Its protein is CASSQDTVSGQFF.

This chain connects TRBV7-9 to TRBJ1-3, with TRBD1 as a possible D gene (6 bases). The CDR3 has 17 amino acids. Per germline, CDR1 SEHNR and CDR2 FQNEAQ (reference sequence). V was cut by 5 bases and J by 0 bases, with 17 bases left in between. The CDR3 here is CASSGDHQGSSGNTIYF. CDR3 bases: TGTGCCAGCAGCGGAGATCACCAGGGGAGCTCTGGAAACACCATATATTTT.

The CDR3 bases are TGCGCCAGCAGCTTGTTTGGTGGGAGGGGACTCTACGAGCAGTACTTC. Residues: CASSLFGGRGLYEQYF. The rearrangement uses TRBV5-1 and TRBJ2-7; 7 positions agree with TRBD2. The CDR3 totals 16 residues. V shed 1 base and J 3 bases; nucleotides not matched to a gene: 10. Per the germline V gene, CDR1 is SGHRS and CDR2 is YFSETQ.

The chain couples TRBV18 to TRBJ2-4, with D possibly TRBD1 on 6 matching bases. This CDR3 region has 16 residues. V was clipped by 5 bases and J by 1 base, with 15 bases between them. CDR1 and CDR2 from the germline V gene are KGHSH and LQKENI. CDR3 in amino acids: CASSKRTADAKNIQYF. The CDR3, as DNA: TGTGCCAGCTCAAAACGGACAGCAGACGCCAAAAACATTCAGTACTTC.

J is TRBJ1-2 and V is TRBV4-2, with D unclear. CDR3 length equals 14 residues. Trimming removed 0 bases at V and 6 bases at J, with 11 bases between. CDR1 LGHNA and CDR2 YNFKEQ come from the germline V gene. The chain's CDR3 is CASSQDIPGNGYTF. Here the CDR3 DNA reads TGTGCCAGCAGCCAAGATATCCCCGGGAATGGCTACACCTTC.

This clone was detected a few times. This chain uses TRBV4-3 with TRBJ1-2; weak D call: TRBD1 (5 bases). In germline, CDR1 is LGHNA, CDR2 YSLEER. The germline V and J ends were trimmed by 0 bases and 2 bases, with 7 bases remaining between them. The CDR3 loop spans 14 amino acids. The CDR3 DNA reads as TGCGCCAGCAGCCAAGATAACAGGAACTATGGCTACACCTTC. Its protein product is CASSQDNRNYGYTF.

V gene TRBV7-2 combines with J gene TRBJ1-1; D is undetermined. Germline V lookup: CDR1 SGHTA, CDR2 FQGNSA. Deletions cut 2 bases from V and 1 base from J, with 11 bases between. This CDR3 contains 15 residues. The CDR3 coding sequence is TGTGCCAGCAGCTTAAGTGGACTGGGGAACACTGAAGCTTTCTTT. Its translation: CASSLSGLGNTEAFF.

The DNA of the CDR3 is TGTGCCAGCAGAGTAGCGGGAGCGAACACCGGGGAGCTGTTTTTT. Translating it yields CASRVAGANTGELFF. The genes are TRBV6-5 and TRBJ2-2, with 9 nucleotides matching TRBD2. The CDR3 consists of 15 residues. The germline V gene encodes CDR1 MNHEY and CDR2 SVGAGI. The V and J ends lost 6 bases and 0 bases, in that order; junction bases with no gene match: 2.

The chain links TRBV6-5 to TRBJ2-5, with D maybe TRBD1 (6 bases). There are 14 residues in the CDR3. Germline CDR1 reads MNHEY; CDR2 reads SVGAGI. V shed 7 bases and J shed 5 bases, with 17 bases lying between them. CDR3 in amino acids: CASTRRQGWETQYF. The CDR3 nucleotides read TGTGCCAGCACCCGGCGGCAGGGGTGGGAGACCCAGTACTTC.

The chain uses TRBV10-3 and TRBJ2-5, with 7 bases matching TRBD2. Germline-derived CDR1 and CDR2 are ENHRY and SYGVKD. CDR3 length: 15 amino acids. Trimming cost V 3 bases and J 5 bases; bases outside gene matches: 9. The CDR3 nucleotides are TGTGCCATCAGTGACCCCGAGCGGGGCGGGGAGACCCAGTACTTC. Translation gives CAISDPERGGETQYF.

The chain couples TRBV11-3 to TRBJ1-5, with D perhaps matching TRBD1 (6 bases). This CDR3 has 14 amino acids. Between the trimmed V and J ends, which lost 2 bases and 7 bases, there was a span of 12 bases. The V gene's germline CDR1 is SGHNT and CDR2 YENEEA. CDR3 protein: CASSLNGGRQPQHF. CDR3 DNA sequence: TGTGCCAGCAGCTTAAATGGGGGCCGGCAGCCCCAGCATTTT.

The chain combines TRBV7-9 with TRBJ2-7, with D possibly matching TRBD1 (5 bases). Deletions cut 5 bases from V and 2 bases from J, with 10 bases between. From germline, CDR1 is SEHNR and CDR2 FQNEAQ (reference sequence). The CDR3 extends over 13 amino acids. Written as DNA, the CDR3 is TGTGCCAGCAGCCCACGGACAACCTACGAGCAGTACTTC. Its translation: CASSPRTTYEQYF.

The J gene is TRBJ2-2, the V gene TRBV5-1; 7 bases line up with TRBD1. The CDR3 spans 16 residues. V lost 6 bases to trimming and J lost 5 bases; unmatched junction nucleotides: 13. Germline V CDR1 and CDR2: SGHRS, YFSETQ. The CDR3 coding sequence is TGCGCCAGCACCGGGGCAGGGGGAGACACTACCGGGGAGCTGTTTTTT. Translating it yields CASTGAGGDTTGELFF. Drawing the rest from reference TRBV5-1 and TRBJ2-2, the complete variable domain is KAGVTQTPRYLIKTRGQQVTLSCSPISGHRSVSWYQQTPGQGLQFLFEYFSETQRNKGNFPGRFSGRQFSNSRSEMNVSTLELGDSALYLCASTGAGGDTTGELFFGEGSRLTVL.

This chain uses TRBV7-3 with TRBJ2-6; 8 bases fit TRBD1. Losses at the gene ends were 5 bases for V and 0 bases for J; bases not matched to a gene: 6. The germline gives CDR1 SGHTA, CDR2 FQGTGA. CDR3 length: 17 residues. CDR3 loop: CASSIQGGTSGANVLTF. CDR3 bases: TGTGCCAGCAGCATACAGGGGGGAACCTCTGGGGCCAACGTCCTGACTTTC.

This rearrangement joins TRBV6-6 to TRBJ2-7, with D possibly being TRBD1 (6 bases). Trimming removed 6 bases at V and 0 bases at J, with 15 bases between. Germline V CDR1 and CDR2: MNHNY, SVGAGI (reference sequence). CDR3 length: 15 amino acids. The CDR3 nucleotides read TGTGCCAGCAGCCCCCGGGACAAGGGCTCCTACGAGCAGTACTTC. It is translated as CASSPRDKGSYEQYF.

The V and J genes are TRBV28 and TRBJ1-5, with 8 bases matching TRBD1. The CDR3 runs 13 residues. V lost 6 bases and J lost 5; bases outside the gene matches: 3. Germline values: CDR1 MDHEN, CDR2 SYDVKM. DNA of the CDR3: TGTGCCAGCAGCCTGACAGGGGATCAGCCCCAGCATTTT. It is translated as CASSLTGDQPQHF.

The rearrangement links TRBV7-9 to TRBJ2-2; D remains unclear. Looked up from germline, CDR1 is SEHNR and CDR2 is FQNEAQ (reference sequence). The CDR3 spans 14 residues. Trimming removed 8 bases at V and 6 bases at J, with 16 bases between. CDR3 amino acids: CASGVGTVPGELFF. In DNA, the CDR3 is TGTGCCAGCGGAGTGGGTACCGTCCCCGGGGAGCTGTTTTTT.

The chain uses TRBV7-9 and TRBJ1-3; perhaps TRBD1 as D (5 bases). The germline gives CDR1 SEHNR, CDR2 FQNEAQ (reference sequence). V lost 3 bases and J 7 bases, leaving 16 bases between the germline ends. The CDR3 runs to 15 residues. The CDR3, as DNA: TGTGCCAGCAGCTTTACTGGGCAGGGCGCGAACACCATATATTTT. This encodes CASSFTGQGANTIYF.

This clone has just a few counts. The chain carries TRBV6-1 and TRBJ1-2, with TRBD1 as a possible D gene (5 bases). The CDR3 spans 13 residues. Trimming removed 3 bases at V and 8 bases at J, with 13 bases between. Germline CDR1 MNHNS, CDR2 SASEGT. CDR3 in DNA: TGTGCCAGCAGTGACAGGGTGTCTTGGGGCTACACCTTC. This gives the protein CASSDRVSWGYTF.

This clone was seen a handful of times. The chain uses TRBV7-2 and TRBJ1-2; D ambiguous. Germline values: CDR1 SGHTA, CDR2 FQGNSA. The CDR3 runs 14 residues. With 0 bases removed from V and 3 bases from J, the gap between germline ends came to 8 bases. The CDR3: CASSLATDYYGYTF. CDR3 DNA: TGTGCCAGCAGCTTAGCGACCGACTACTATGGCTACACCTTC.

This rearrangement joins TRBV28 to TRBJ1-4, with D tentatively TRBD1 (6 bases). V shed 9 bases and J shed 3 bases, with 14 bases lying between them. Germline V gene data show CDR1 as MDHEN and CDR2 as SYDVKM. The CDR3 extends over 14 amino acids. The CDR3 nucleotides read TGTGCCAGTAGGAAACAGGGTTCTAATGAAAAACTGTTTTTT. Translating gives CASRKQGSNEKLFF.

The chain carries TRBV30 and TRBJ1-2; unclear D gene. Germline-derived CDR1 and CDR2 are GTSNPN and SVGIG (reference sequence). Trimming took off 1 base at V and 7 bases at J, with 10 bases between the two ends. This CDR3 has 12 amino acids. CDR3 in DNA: TGTGCCTGGAGTGCAGGATTCAGTGGCTACACCTTC. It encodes CAWSAGFSGYTF.

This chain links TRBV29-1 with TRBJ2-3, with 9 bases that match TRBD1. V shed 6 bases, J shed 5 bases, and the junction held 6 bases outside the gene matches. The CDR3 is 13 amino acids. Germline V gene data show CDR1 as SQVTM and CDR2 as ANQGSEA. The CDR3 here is CSVQQGAEDTQYF. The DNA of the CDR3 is TGCAGCGTGCAACAGGGGGCGGAAGATACGCAGTATTTT.